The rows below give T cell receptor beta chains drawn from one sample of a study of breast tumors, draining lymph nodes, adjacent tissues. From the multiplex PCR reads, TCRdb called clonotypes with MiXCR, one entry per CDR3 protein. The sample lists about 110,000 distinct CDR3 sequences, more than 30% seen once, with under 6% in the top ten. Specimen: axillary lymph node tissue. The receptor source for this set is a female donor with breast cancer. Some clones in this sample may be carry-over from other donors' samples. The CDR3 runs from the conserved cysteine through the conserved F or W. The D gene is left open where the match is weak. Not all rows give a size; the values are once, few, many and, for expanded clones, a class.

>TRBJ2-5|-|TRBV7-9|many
TGTGCCAGCAGCTCTCTGAGACTCTCGTACCAAGAGACCCAGTACTTC
CASSSLRLSYQETQYF
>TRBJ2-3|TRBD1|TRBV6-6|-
TGTGCCAGCAGCCAGGGACAGGGGGTAGATACGCAGTATTTT
CASSQGQGVDTQYF
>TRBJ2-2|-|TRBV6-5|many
TGTGCCAGCAGTCGACGTTTGACGACCGACACCGGGGAGCTGTTTTTT
CASSRRLTTDTGELFF
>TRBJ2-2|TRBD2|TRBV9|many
TGTGCCAGCAGCGCTATAGCGGGGGTGAACACCGGGGAGCTGTTTTTT
CASSAIAGVNTGELFF
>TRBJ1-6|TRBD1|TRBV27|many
TGTGCCAGCAGTCTCACCCTTCCGACAGGGTATAATTCACCCCTCCACTTT
CASSLTLPTGYNSPLHF
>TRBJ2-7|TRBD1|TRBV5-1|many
TGCGCCAGCAGCTTTGACAGGGTAGCAGACGAGCAGTACTTC
CASSFDRVADEQYF
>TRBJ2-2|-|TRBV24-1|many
TGTGCCACCAGTGATGCGAGAGGGGCCGGGGAGCTGTTTTTT
CATSDARGAGELFF
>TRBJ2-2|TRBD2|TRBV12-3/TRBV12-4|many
TGTGCCAGCAGTATGACTAGCGGGAGTGCCGGGGAGCTGTTTTTT
CASSMTSGSAGELFF
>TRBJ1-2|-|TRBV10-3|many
TGTGCCATCAGCCCAGGGGATGGCTACACCTTC
CAISPGDGYTF
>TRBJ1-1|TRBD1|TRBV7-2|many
TGTGCCAGCAGCTTAGTGGGGGGACAGTATGCTGAAGCTTTCTTT
CASSLVGGQYAEAFF
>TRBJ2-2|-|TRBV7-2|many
TGTGCCAGCAGCTCAAGTAGGGGGGCCGGGGAGCTGTTTTTT
CASSSSRGAGELFF
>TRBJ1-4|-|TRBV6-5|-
TGTGCCAGCAGGCGGACGGGGGCAATCAATGAAAAACTGTTTTTT
CASRRTGAINEKLFF
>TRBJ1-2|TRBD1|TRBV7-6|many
TGTGCCAGCAGCTTAGCGGACAGGGGGCCAGACTACACCTTC
CASSLADRGPDYTF
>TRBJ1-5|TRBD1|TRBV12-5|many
TGTGCTAGTGGTTTGGCCACGGCTGCTTGGACAGGGCATAGCAATCAGCCCCAGCATTTT
CASGLATAAWTGHSNQPQHF
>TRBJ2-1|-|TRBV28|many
TGTGCCAGCATAACCCCGGGAGAGACAAAGCAGTTCTTC
CASITPGETKQFF
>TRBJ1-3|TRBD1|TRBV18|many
TGTGCCAGCTCACCTCAGGGGACAGCTGGAAACACCATATATTTT
CASSPQGTAGNTIYF
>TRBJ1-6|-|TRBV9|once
TGTGCCAGCAGCGTAGAACCGGGCTTACAAAATTCACCCCTCCACTTT
CASSVEPGLQNSPLHF
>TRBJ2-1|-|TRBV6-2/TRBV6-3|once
TGTGCCAGCAGCTCCCGGGGCGGGGGCGTTAATGAGCAGTTCTTC
CASSSRGGGVNEQFF
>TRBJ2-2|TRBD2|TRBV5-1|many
TGCGCCAGCAGCTGGGGCCTAGACGGGGGGGCCATTCTGTTTTTT
CASSWGLDGGAILFF
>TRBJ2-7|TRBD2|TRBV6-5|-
TGTGCCAGCAAAACTAAGACTAGCGGGCCCCACGAGCAGTACTTC
CASKTKTSGPHEQYF
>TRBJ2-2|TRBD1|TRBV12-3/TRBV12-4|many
TGTGCCAGCAGTTTGACAGGGAAAGCCACCGGGGAGCTGTTTTTT
CASSLTGKATGELFF
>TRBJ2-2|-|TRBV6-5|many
TGTGCCAGCAGTAGGGACCGTAGGGGCACCGGGGAGCTGTTTTTT
CASSRDRRGTGELFF
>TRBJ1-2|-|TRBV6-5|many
TGTGCCAGCAGTGCACCCAGGGGCAGCGGCTATGGCTACACCTTC
CASSAPRGSGYGYTF
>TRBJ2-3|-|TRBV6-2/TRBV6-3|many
TGTGCCAGCATTTCCGCAGGGGGGGGCCCAGATACGCAGTATTTT
CASISAGGGPDTQYF
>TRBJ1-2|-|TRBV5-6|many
TGTGCCAGCAGCTTGGGGTACGGGGGGAACTATGGCTACACCTTC
CASSLGYGGNYGYTF
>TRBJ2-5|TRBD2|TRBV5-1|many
TGCGCCAGCAGCTTGGGCGGGGGTGAGACCCAGTACTTC
CASSLGGGETQYF
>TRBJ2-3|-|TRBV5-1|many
TGCGCCAGCAGCTCGGAAGGACATGAAAGCACAGATACGCAGTATTTT
CASSSEGHESTDTQYF
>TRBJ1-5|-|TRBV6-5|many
TGTGCCAGCAGCCCATCCCCGGGGGGACAGCCCCAGCATTTT
CASSPSPGGQPQHF
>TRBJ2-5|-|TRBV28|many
TGTGCCAGCAGTTTCGGGGGTGACGGCGAGGAGACCCAGTACTTC
CASSFGGDGEETQYF
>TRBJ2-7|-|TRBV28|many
TGTGCCAGCAGTTTATACGGGGGTTCCTACGAGCAGTACTTC
CASSLYGGSYEQYF
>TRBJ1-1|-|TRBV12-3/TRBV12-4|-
TGTGCCAGCAGGCCTCAGGGATCAGGCACTGAAGCTTTCTTT
CASRPQGSGTEAFF
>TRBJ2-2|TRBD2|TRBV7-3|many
TGTGCCAGCAGAACCGGGACTACCTCCGGGGAGCTGTTTTTT
CASRTGTTSGELFF
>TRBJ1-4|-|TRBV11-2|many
TGTGCCAGCAGCTTAAGGGGGGATATTGGGGAAAAACTGTTTTTT
CASSLRGDIGEKLFF
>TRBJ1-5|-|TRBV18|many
TGTGCCAGCTCACTGGGAGGGCCCCAGCATTTT
CASSLGGPQHF
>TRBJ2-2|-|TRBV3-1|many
TGTGCCAGCAGCCAAGTAGGAACCGGGGAGCTGTTTTTT
CASSQVGTGELFF
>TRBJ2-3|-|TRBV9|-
TGTGCCAGCAGCGGTGGAGGAGATACGCAGTATTTT
CASSGGGDTQYF
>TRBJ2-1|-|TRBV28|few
TGTGCCAGCAGTTCCCACGGGGGAGACCTCTTAGGGGATGAGCAGTTCTTC
CASSSHGGDLLGDEQFF
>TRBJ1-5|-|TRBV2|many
TGTGCCAGCAGTGAAGCGACAGTTCTTCAGCCCCAGCATTTT
CASSEATVLQPQHF
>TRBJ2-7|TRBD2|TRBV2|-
TGTGCCAGCAGTGAAAGCGTATGGGGTAGCGGGGACCTACCCCTAGGCACCCAGTACTTC
CASSESVWGSGDLPLGTQYF
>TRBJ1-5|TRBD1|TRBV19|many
TGTGCCAGTACCCCTTCTTGGGACAGGGGATACAATCAGCCCCAGCATTTT
CASTPSWDRGYNQPQHF
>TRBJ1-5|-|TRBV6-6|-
TGTGCCAGCTCGACAGTTAGCAATCAGCCCCAGCATTTT
CASSTVSNQPQHF
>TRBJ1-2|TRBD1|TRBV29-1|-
TGCAGCGTGGACAGGGGAGAGGGCTACACCTTC
CSVDRGEGYTF
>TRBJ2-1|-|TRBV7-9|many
TGTGCCAGCAACTTAGTAGGACGCCCCACGGGTGAGCAGTTCTTC
CASNLVGRPTGEQFF
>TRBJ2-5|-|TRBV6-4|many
TGTGCCAGCAGTCACGTGGGGGGCCCCCAAGAGACCCAGTACTTC
CASSHVGGPQETQYF
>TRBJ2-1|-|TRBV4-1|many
TGCGCCAGCAGCCTCCTGGACCGCTCCTACAATGAGCAGTTCTTC
CASSLLDRSYNEQFF
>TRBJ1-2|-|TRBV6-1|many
TGTGCCAGCAGTGAGTGGACAGTCCGGACTAACTATGGCTACACCTTC
CASSEWTVRTNYGYTF
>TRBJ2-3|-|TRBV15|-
TGTGCCACCAGCAGAGATCCCGGTGGAGATACGCAGTATTTT
CATSRDPGGDTQYF
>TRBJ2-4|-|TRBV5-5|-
TGTGCCAGCAGCTTGATTACTGGGGACATTCAGTACTTC
CASSLITGDIQYF
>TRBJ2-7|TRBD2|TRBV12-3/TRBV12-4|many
TGTGCCAGCAGAGGACTAGCGGGGGACAGTCCTACCTACGAGCAGTACTTC
CASRGLAGDSPTYEQYF
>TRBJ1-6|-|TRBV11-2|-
TGTGCCAGCAGCGGTCGCTTTCTCGGGACATCCTATAATTCACCCCTCCACTTT
CASSGRFLGTSYNSPLHF
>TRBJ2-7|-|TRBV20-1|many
TGCAGTGCAAGCCCAGGGGGGTCCTACGAGCAGTACTTC
CSASPGGSYEQYF
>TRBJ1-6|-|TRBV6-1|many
TGTGCCAGCAGTGATGAGGGGGGGGCGTACTCACCCCTCCACTTT
CASSDEGGAYSPLHF